The sequence of this TCR beta chain was determined in a study of blood T cell repertoires in COVID-19. The CDR3 covers 14 residues. V was pared by 5 bases and J by 9 bases, with 14 bases between. CDR1 and CDR2 (germline): SGHAT, FQNNGV. Some clones are missing from TCRdb's copy, which holds only in-frame ones; the method was immunoSEQ multiplex PCR. The table records hundreds of thousands of clones, roughly 85% of them present only once. Up to 2 weeks before entering the study, exposed participants had met a COVID-19 case. Source material: PBMCs or T cells enriched from blood (not recorded which). The receptor comes from a man between 40 and 49 years old who had been exposed to COVID-19. The gene calls are TRBV11-2 and TRBJ1-6; no reliable D call. CDR3 nucleotides: TGTGCCAGCAGCCCCGGTTCGCCCCTTTCACCCCTCCACTTT. Residues: CASSPGSPLSPLHF. Based on the CDR3 plus reference TRBV11-2 and TRBJ1-6, the full variable domain is EAGVAQSPRYKIIEKRQSVAFWCNPISGHATLYWYQQILGQGPKLLIQFQNNGVVDDSQLPKDRFSAERLKGVDSTLKIQPAKLEDSAVYLCASSPGSPLSPLHFGNGTRLTVT.